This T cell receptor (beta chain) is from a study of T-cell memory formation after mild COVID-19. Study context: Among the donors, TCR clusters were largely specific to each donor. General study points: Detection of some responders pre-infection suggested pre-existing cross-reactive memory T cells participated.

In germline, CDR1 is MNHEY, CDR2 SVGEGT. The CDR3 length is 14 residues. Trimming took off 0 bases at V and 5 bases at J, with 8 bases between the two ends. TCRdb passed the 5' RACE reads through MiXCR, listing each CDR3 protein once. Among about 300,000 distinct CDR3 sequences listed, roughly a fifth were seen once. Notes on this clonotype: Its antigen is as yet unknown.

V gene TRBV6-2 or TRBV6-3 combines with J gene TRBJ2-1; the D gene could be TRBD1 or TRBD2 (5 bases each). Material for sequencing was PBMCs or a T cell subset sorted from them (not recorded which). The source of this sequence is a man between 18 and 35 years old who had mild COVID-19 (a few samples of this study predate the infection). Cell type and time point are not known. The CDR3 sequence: CASSYSGPNNEQFF. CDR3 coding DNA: TGTGCCAGCAGTTACTCGGGACCCAACAATGAGCAGTTCTTC.